The T cell receptor (beta chain) described here comes from a study of cytomegalovirus exposure and HLA in healthy donors. This CDR3 comprises 15 residues. Germline trimming cut 1 base from V and 1 base from J; bases unmatched to any gene: 3. Germline V CDR1 and CDR2: LNHNV, YYDKDF (reference sequence). Measured with immunoSEQ multiplex PCR; TCRdb has only the in-frame clones, and not every one. The data contain 45,000 to 65,000 clones, around nine tenths of them seen just once; the ten biggest clones take up about 8.1%. Findings of the study overall: In a later analysis, first-cohort TCR clusters were found to tend to co-occur in the 100 to 150 validation repertoires. The authors listed 164 TCR beta chains as cytomegalovirus-associated. While the bulk of TCR sequences proved rare, some public TCRs turned up in many donors. The classifier was said to identify cytomegalovirus status with high specificity and sensitivity.

As for this clone: Antigen: not known.

This receptor was obtained from a woman aged 18-29 years in good health and CMV-seropositive. Sequenced material: PBMCs. This rearrangement joins TRBV15 to TRBJ1-1; 7 positions match TRBD1. CDR3 sequence reads: CATSRGPGGNTEAFF. The CDR3 coding sequence is TGTGCCACCAGCAGAGGTCCAGGGGGGAACACTGAAGCTTTCTTT.